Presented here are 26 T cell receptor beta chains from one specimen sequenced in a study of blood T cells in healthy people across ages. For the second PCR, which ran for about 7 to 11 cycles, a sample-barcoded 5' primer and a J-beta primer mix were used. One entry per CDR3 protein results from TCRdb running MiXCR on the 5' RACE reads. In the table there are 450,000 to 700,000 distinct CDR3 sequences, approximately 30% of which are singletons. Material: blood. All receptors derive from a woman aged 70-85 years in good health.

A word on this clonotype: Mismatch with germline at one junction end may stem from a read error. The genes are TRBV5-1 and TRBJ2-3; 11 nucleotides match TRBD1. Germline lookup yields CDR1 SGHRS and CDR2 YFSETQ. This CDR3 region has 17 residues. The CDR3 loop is CASSSGPRTGGLDAQYF. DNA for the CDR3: TGCGCCAGCAGCTCCGGACCCCGGACAGGGGGCTTAGATGCGCAGTATTTT.

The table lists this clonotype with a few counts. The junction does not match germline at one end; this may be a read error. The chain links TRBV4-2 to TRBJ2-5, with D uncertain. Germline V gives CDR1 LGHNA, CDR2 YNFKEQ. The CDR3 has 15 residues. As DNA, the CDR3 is TGTGCCGGCAGCCAAGAGCCTAGTGGCCAAGAGACCCAGTACTTC. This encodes CAGSQEPSGQETQYF.

CDR3: CASSLNRGSYTF. In DNA, the CDR3 is TGTGCCAGCAGCTTAAACAGGGGTAGCTACACCTTC. The chain links TRBV7-3 to TRBJ1-2, with 7 bases that match TRBD1. The CDR3 runs 12 residues. V was pared by 1 base and J by 9 bases, with 2 bases of the junction left unmatched. Germline CDR1 and CDR2: SGHTA and FQGTGA.

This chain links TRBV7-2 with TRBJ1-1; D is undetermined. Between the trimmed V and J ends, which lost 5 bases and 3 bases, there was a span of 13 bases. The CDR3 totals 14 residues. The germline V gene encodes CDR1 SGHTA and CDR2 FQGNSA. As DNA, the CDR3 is TGTGCCAGCAGCCAAACCGACGGCCACACTGAAGCTTTCTTT. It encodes CASSQTDGHTEAFF. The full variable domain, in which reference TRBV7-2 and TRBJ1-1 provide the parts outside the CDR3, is GAGVSQSPSNKVTEKGKDVELRCDPISGHTALYWYRQSLGQGLEFLIYFQGNSAPDKSGLPSDRFSAERTGGSVSTLTIQRTQQEDSAVYLCASSQTDGHTEAFFGQGTRLTVV.

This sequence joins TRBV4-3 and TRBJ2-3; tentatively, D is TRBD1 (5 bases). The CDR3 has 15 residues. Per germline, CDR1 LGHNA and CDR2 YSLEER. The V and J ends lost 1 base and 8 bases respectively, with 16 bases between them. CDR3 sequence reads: CASSQGSQRGSTQYF. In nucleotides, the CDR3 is TGCGCCAGCAGCCAAGGAAGCCAAAGGGGCAGTACGCAGTATTTT.

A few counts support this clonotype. The CDR3 nucleotides read TGTGCCAGCAGTCCCGGGACAGGGGCCCACGAGCAGTACTTC. Translating it yields CASSPGTGAHEQYF. The chain is built from TRBV6-2 or TRBV6-3 and TRBJ2-7, with 10 bases aligning to TRBD1. Looked up from germline, CDR1 is MNHEY and CDR2 is SVGEGT. After removal of 5 bases from V and 5 bases from J, the junction contained 6 bases not matched to a gene. The CDR3 loop spans 14 amino acids.

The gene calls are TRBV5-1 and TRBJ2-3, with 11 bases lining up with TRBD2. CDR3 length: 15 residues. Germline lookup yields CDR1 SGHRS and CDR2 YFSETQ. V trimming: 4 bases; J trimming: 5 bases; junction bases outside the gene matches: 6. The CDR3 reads CASSRMTSGEDTQYF. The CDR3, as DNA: TGCGCCAGCAGCCGAATGACTAGCGGGGAAGATACGCAGTATTTT.

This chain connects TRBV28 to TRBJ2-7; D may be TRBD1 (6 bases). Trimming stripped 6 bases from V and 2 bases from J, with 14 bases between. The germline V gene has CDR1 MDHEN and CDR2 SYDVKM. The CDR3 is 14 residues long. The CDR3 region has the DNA TGTGCCAGCAGCACAGGGCCTCCCCCCTACGAGCAGTACTTC. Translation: CASSTGPPPYEQYF.

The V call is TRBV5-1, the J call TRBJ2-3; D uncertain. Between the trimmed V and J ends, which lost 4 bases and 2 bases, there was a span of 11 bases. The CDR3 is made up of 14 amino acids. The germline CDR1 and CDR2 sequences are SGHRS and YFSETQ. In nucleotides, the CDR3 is TGCGCCAGCAGCACGGGCAGTCACACAGATACGCAGTATTTT. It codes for CASSTGSHTDTQYF.

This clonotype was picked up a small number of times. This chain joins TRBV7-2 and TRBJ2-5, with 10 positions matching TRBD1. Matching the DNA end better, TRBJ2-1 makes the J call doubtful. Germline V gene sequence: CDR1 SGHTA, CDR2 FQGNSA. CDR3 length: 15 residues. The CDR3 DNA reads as TGTGCCAGCAGCCCTTCCGGGACAGGGGAATATGAGCAGTTCTTC. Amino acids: CASSPSGTGEYEQFF.

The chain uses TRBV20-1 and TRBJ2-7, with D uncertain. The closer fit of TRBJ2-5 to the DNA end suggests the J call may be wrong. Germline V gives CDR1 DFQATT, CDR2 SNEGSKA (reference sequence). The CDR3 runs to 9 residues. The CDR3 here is CSAGETQYF. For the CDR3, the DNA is TGCAGTGCTGGGGAGACCCAGTACTTC.

The CDR3 DNA reads TGTGCCAGCAGTGAATTGGGGGGACGCCGGAACACCGGGGAGCTGTTTTTT. It codes for CASSELGGRRNTGELFF. The V gene is TRBV25-1, the J gene TRBJ2-2, with D possibly matching TRBD2 (6 bases). Germline V gene data show CDR1 as MGHDK and CDR2 as SYGVNS. The CDR3 sequence is 17 residues long. Trimming cost V 1 base and J 1 base, with 13 bases left between them.

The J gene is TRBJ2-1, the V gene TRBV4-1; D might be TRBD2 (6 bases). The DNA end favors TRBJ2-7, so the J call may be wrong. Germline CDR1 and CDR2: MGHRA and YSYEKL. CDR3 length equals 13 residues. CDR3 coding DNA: TGCGCCAGCAGCCAACGGGGGACGGACGAGCAGTACTTC. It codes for CASSQRGTDEQYF.

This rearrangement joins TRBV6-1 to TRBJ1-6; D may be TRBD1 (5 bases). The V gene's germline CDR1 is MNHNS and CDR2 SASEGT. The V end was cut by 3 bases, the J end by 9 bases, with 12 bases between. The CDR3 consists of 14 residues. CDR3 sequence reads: CASSEIQGGSPLHF. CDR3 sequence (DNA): TGTGCCAGCAGTGAGATTCAGGGCGGTTCACCCCTCCACTTT.

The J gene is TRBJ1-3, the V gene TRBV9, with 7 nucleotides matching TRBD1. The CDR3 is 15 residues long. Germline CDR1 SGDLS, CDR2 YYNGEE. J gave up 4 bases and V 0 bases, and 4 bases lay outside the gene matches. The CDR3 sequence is CASSVEGAGGNTIYF. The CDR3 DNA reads TGTGCCAGCAGCGTAGAGGGGGCAGGCGGAAACACCATATATTTT.

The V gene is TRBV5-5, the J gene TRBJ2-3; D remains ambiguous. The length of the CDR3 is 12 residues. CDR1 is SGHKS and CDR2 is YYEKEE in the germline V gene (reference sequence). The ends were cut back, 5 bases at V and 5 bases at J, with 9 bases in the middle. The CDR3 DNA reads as TGTGCCAGCAGTTATCTAATAGATACGCAGTATTTT. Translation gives CASSYLIDTQYF.

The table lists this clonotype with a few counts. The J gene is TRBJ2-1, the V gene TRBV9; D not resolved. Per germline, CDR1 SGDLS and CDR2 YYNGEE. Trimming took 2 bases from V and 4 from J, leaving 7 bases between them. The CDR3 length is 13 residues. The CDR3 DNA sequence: TGTGCCAGCAGCGTCCAACAGTACAATGAGCAGTTCTTC. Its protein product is CASSVQQYNEQFF. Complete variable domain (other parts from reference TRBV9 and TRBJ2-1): DSGVTQTPKHLITATGQRVTLRCSPRSGDLSVYWYQQSLDQGLQFLIQYYNGEERAKGNILERFSAQQFPDLHSELNLSSLELGDSALYFCASSVQQYNEQFFGPGTRLTVL.

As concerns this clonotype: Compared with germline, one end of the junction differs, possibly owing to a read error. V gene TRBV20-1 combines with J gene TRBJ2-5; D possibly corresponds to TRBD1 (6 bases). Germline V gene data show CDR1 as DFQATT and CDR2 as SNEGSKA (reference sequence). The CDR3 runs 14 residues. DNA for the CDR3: TGCAATGCTGAGATGCCAGGGGCGAGAGAGACCCAGTACTTC. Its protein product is CNAEMPGARETQYF.

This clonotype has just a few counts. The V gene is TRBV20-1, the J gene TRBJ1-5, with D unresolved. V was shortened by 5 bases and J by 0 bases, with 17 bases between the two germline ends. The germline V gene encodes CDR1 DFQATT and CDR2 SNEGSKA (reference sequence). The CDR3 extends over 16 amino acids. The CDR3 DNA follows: TGCAGTGCTCAGGACCCTCTTCAGAATAGCAATCAGCCCCAGCATTTT. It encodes CSAQDPLQNSNQPQHF.

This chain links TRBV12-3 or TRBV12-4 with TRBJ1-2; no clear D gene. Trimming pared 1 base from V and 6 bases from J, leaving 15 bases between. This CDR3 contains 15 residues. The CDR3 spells CASSLESTRADGYTF. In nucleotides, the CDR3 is TGTGCCAGCAGTTTAGAATCTACCCGAGCGGATGGCTACACCTTC.

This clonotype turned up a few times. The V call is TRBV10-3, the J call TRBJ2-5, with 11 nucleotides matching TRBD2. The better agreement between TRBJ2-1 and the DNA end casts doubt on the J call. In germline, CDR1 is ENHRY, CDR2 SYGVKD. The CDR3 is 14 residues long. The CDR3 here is CAISGLAGRGEQFF. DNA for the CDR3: TGTGCCATCAGTGGACTAGCGGGGAGGGGTGAGCAGTTCTTC.

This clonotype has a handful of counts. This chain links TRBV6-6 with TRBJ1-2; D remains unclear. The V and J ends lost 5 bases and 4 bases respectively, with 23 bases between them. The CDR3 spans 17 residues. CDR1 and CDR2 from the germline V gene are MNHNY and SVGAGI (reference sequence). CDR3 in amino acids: CASSARTHSQSFYGYTF. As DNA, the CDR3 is TGTGCCAGCAGTGCCCGAACCCACTCACAAAGTTTCTATGGCTACACCTTC.

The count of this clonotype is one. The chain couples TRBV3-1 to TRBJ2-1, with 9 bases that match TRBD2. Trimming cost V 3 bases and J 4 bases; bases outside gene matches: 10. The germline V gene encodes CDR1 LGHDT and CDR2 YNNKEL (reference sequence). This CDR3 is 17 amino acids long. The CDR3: CASSQDWEAGGYNEQFF. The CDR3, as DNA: TGTGCCAGCAGCCAGGACTGGGAAGCGGGGGGTTACAATGAGCAGTTCTTC.

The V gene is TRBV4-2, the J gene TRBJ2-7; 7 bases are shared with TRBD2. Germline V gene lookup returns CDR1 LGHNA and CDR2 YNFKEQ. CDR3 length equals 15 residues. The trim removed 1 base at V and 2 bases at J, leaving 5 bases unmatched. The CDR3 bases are TGTGCCAGCAGCCAAGGACCTAGCGGCACCTACGAGCAGTACTTC. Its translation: CASSQGPSGTYEQYF.

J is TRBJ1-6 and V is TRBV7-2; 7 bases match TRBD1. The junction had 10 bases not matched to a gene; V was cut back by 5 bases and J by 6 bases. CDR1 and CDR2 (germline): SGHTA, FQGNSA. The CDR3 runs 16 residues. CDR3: CASSPQGGSGNSPLHF. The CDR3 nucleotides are TGTGCCAGCAGCCCCCAGGGGGGCTCCGGTAATTCACCCCTCCACTTT.

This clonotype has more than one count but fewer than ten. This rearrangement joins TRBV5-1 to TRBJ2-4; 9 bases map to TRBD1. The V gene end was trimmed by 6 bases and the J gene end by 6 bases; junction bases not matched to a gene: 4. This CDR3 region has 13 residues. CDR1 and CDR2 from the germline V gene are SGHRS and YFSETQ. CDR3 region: CASTPGQGNIQYF. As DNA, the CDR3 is TGCGCCAGCACACCGGGACAGGGAAACATTCAGTACTTC.